The clone carrying this T cell receptor beta chain was picked up many times. Its antigen is unidentified. Described time point: newly diagnosed GD, antithyroid drugs for less than 3 months. The TCR library was made from RNA that had been extracted from PBMCs in TRIzol. This record belongs to a study of regulatory T cells in long-lasting Graves disease. Building the TCR beta libraries relied on iRepertoire HTBI primers, and CDR3 regions underwent Arm-PCR. As processed by the authors: Identification of gene segments yielded around 63 TRBV and 13 to 15 TRBJ across samples. TCRdb ran MiXCR on the multiplex PCR reads and lists one entry per CDR3 protein. What appears here as the V and J calls and clone size reflects TCRdb's work, not the paper's. The profile shows 500,000 to 700,000 distinct CDR3 sequences, roughly 15% of them singletons. Whole-study findings and limits: Favoring TRBV28, TRBJ1-2 and TRBJ2-5 was a feature seen in persistent disease.

The CDR3 contains 13 residues. Deletions cut 10 bases from V and 8 bases from J, with 20 bases between. The sample was also linked to a second study, of T cells in Graves' hyperthyroidism and ophthalmopathy.

The chain links TRBV12-3 or TRBV12-4 to TRBJ1-1; the D is unclear. The clonotype originates from a woman younger than 45 with Graves disease. The input for sequencing was peripheral blood mononuclear cells (PBMCs), taken at new diagnosis, from a patient treated with antithyroid drugs. In nucleotides, the CDR3 is TGTGCCACCCGCAGCTTTGTTAGTTCCGAAGCTTTCTTT. Encoded protein: CATRSFVSSEAFF.